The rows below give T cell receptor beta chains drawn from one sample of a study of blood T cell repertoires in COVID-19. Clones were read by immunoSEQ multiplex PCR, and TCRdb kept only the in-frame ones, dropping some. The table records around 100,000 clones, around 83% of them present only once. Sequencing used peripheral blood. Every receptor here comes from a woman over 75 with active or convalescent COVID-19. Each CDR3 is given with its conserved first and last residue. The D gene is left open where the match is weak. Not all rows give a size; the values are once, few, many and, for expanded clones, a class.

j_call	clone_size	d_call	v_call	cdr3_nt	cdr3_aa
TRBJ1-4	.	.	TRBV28	TGTGCCAGCAGTTTAGAGGAGAACAATGAAAAACTGTTTTTT	CASSLEENNEKLFF
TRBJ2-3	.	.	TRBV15	TGTGCCACCAGCAGAGGTCCTAGCACAGATACGCAGTATTTT	CATSRGPSTDTQYF
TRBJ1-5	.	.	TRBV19	TGTGCCAGTAGTATTGTGCAGGTTGGCAATCAGCCCCAGCATTTT	CASSIVQVGNQPQHF
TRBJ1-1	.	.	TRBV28	TGTGCCAGCAGTTTCCCAGGAAACACTGAAGCTTTCTTT	CASSFPGNTEAFF
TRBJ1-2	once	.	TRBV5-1	TGCGCCAGCAGCGCGGACAGAAACTATGGCTACACCTTC	CASSADRNYGYTF
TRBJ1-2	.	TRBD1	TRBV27	TGTGCCAGCATGGACCGGGACAGGGGGGGCGGCTACACCTTC	CASMDRDRGGGYTF
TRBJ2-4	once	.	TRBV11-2	TGTGCCAGCAGCACATACAGGGTAGCCAAAAACATTCAGTACTTC	CASSTYRVAKNIQYF
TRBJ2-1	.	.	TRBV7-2	TGTGCCAGCAGCCCCGAGGGAGGTTCCTACAATGAGCAGTTCTTC	CASSPEGGSYNEQFF
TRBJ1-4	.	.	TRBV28	TGTGCCAGCAGTCAGGGGAATGAAAAACTGTTTTTT	CASSQGNEKLFF
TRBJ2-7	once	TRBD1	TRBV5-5	TGTGCCAGCAGCTGGGGACAGGAAAGCTCCTACGAGCAGTACTTC	CASSWGQESSYEQYF
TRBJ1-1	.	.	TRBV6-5	TGTGCCAGCGGAAACAGGGTCCGCTCTGAAGCTTTCTTT	CASGNRVRSEAFF
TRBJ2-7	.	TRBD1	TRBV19	TGTGCCAGTATTTGGATCCGGAATTTCAGGGGGCAAATCCTGAAATTGAACGAGCAGTACTTC	CASIWIRNFRGQILKLNEQYF
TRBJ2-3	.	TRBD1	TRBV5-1	TGCGCCAGCAGCTTGGGGACAGGGGCCTCTAGCACAGATACGCAGTATTTT	CASSLGTGASSTDTQYF
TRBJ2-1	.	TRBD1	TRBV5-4	TGTGCCAGCAGCTTTGACAGGGGCGATGAGCAGTTCTTC	CASSFDRGDEQFF
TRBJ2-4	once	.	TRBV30	TGTGCCTGGTCGGTGGAAAACATTCAGTACTTC	CAWSVENIQYF
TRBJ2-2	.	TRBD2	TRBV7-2	TGTGCCAGCAGCTTATCGGGGGGGCTAACCGGGGAGCTGTTTTTT	CASSLSGGLTGELFF
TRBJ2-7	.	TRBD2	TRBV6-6	TGTGCCAGCAGATTAGCGGGGGGGCCCACCTACGAGCAGTACTTC	CASRLAGGPTYEQYF